The 14 T cell receptor beta chains given below trace back to one sample, sequenced in a study of blood T cells in healthy people across ages. PCR was performed a second time for about 7 to 12 cycles using a sample-barcoded 5' primer and a J-beta primer mix. One entry per CDR3 protein results from TCRdb running MiXCR on the 5' RACE reads. The sample includes about 1.1 million distinct CDR3 sequences, under 40% seen only once; the top ten take about an eighth. Sequencing was carried out using blood. Receptors were obtained from a man in his late teens or twenties in good health.

Only a few counts were recorded for this clonotype. The chain recombines TRBV9 with TRBJ1-3; the D is unclear. Looked up from germline, CDR1 is SGDLS and CDR2 is YYNGEE. V lost 2 bases and J lost 0, with 9 bases in between. The CDR3 has 15 residues. The DNA for the CDR3 is TGTGCCAGCAGCGTCCGCGGAAGCTCTGGAAACACCATATATTTT. It yields the protein CASSVRGSSGNTIYF.

The rearrangement uses TRBV10-2 and TRBJ2-3, with TRBD1 matching 7 bases. V was clipped by 0 bases and J by 2 bases; unmatched bases: 8. Germline CDR1 is WSHSY and CDR2 is SAAADI. The CDR3 contains 17 residues. The CDR3 loop reads CASSESRGQQLTDTQYF. The CDR3 nucleotides read TGCGCCAGCAGTGAGTCGAGGGGACAGCAACTCACAGATACGCAGTATTTT.

This clonotype was counted at least ten times. The V gene is TRBV12-3 or TRBV12-4, the J gene TRBJ1-2, with D perhaps matching TRBD1 (5 bases). Trimming left V 4 bases short and J 1 base short, with 10 bases between. The CDR3 has 14 amino acids. The CDR3, as DNA: TGTGCCAGCAGTTCGGGGACTATTAACTATGGCTACACCTTC. This encodes CASSSGTINYGYTF.

J is TRBJ2-7 and V is TRBV30; D call uncertain. V was pared by 2 bases and J by 6 bases, with 14 bases between. Germline V gene sequence: CDR1 GTSNPN, CDR2 SVGIG (reference sequence). The CDR3 covers 13 residues. The chain's CDR3 is CAWSTPGWGEQYF. DNA of the CDR3: TGTGCCTGGAGTACCCCGGGCTGGGGCGAGCAGTACTTC.

The chain employs TRBV20-1 and TRBJ1-1; 8 bases are shared with TRBD1. The V gene end was trimmed by 6 bases and the J gene end by 3 bases; junction bases not matched to a gene: 15. Looked up from germline, CDR1 is DFQATT and CDR2 is SNEGSKA (reference sequence). The CDR3 sequence is 16 residues long. Written as DNA, the CDR3 is TGCAGTGCCCCAGACCCCAGGGACAGGCAGGACACTGAAGCTTTCTTT. Encoded protein: CSAPDPRDRQDTEAFF.

The chain is built from TRBV6-6 and TRBJ1-5; 10 nucleotides align to TRBD1. The CDR3 consists of 16 residues. Germline V lookup: CDR1 MNHNY, CDR2 SVGAGI (reference sequence). The CDR3, as DNA: TGTGCAGCGGGAGGGACAGGGGCATATAGCAATCAGCCCCAGCATTTT. It specifies CAAGGTGAYSNQPQHF.

Only a few counts were recorded for this clonotype. The J gene is TRBJ2-5, the V gene TRBV27; no reliable D call. Trimming cost V 4 bases and J 11 bases, with 17 bases left between them. In germline, CDR1 is MNHEY, CDR2 SMNVEV (reference sequence). The CDR3 extends over 13 amino acids. CDR3 sequence (DNA): TGTGCCAGCAGTTCTAACAGTTACAATGAGCAGTACTTC. Translation gives CASSSNSYNEQYF.

This clonotype appeared a single time. V is TRBV20-1 and J is TRBJ2-7; no reliable D call. CDR1 and CDR2 from the germline V gene are DFQATT and SNEGSKA (reference sequence). The CDR3 extends over 12 amino acids. V lost 6 bases, J lost 2 bases, and 11 bases lay in between. CDR3 amino acids: CSATDGTYEQYF. The CDR3 coding sequence is TGCAGTGCCACCGACGGAACCTACGAGCAGTACTTC.

The chain employs TRBV12-3 or TRBV12-4 and TRBJ2-5; D is perhaps TRBD1 (6 bases). Trimming took off 5 bases at V and 0 bases at J, with 16 bases between the two ends. The CDR3 is made up of 16 amino acids. CDR3 sequence (DNA): TGTGCCAGCAGTGCGTTTGAAAGGGGGTACCAAGAGACCCAGTACTTC. This gives the protein CASSAFERGYQETQYF.

J is TRBJ1-1 and V is TRBV2; perhaps TRBD1 as D (6 bases). Between the trimmed V and J ends, which lost 8 bases and 1 base, there was a span of 20 bases. This CDR3 contains 16 residues. CDR1 and CDR2 (germline): SNHLY, FYNNEI. DNA of the CDR3: TGTGCCAGCTTAGATGTGGGGGCCAGCAGGAACACTGAAGCTTTCTTT. As protein: CASLDVGASRNTEAFF.

This clonotype was detected only a few times. The chain couples TRBV9 to TRBJ2-1; D is undetermined. The CDR3 is made up of 15 amino acids. The germline gives CDR1 SGDLS, CDR2 YYNGEE. Trimming left V 3 bases short and J 0 bases short, with 10 bases between. The DNA of the CDR3 is TGTGCCAGCAGCGGACGGACGGACTCCTACAATGAGCAGTTCTTC. Its protein product is CASSGRTDSYNEQFF.

This clonotype was seen a few times. This chain connects TRBV5-1 to TRBJ2-7; 8 bases are a match to TRBD1. J gave up 5 bases and V 1 base, and 5 bases lay outside the gene matches. The length of the CDR3 is 14 residues. Germline V gives CDR1 SGHRS, CDR2 YFSETQ. CDR3 protein: CASSLQGQGDEQYF. In DNA, the CDR3 is TGCGCCAGCAGCTTGCAAGGACAGGGCGACGAGCAGTACTTC.

The chain uses TRBV6-6 and TRBJ2-3; the D gene could be TRBD1 or TRBD2 (6 bases each). The CDR3 has 16 amino acids. Germline CDR1 reads MNHNY; CDR2 reads SVGAGI (reference sequence). V was pared by 4 bases and J by 4 bases, with 18 bases between. The CDR3 nucleotides read TGTGCCAGCAGTTCTAAGGGGGGCAGCAGTCCAGATACGCAGTATTTT. It codes for CASSSKGGSSPDTQYF.

A few counts support this clonotype. This chain connects TRBV20-1 to TRBJ2-3, with 10 bases fitting TRBD2. V lost 0 bases and J lost 2; bases outside the gene matches: 5. From germline, CDR1 is DFQATT and CDR2 SNEGSKA (reference sequence). There are 16 residues in the CDR3. For the CDR3, the DNA is TGCAGTGCTAGAGATCTAGCGGGGGCCAACACAGATACGCAGTATTTT. This translates into CSARDLAGANTDTQYF.